These T cell receptor beta chains were read from a single sample in a study of T-cell reconstitution after alpha-beta-depleted transplantation in children. TCRdb redid the calling of the PCR reads with MiXCR, one entry per CDR3 protein. The data hold more than 400,000 distinct CDR3 sequences, with about an eighth observed a single time. The specimen comprised PBMCs, mostly from graft donor cells, sampled 180 days after TCRalphabeta/CD19-depleted stem cell transplant. These receptors were collected from a female patient between 2 and 10 years old who had a stem cell transplant for aplastic anemia, so the T cells may come from the graft donor. Each CDR3 is given with its conserved first and last residue. A D gene is named only where the DNA matches it firmly. Where a row states a size, it is once, few, many or the class of an expanded clone; other rows omit it.

abundance,d_gene,j_gene,v_gene,CDR3aa,CDR3nt
NA,TRBD2,TRBJ2-5,TRBV7-2,CASSLTSLTSGKETQYF,TGTGCCAGCAGCTTAACTTCTCTGACTAGCGGGAAAGAGACCCAGTACTTC
NA,NA,TRBJ1-1,TRBV24-1,CATSDDRPNTEAFF,TGTGCCACCAGTGATGACAGGCCGAACACTGAAGCTTTCTTT
few,NA,TRBJ2-5,TRBV6-1,CASSRLQGISEEAQYF,TGTGCCAGCAGCCGACTACAGGGAATCTCGGAGGAGGCCCAGTACTTC
few,TRBD1,TRBJ2-6,TRBV3-1,CASRPSRTGSGANVLTF,TGTGCCAGCAGACCTTCTCGGACAGGGAGTGGGGCCAACGTCCTGACTTTC
many,NA,TRBJ2-3,TRBV12-3/TRBV12-4,CASSGSGDTQYF,TGTGCCAGCAGTGGATCGGGGGATACGCAGTATTTT
many,NA,TRBJ2-2,TRBV7-9,CACRDYGELFF,TGTGCCTGCAGGGATTACGGGGAGCTGTTTTTT
NA,TRBD2,TRBJ2-1,TRBV6-1,CASRRRLAGQYNEQFF,TGTGCCAGCAGACGACGACTAGCGGGACAATACAATGAGCAGTTCTTC
NA,NA,TRBJ2-7,TRBV27,CASSLSWSGVRNEQYF,TGTGCCAGCAGTTTAAGTTGGTCTGGGGTACGCAACGAGCAGTACTTC
many,NA,TRBJ2-5,TRBV27,CASRHGGPPETQYF,TGTGCCAGCCGTCACGGGGGACCACCGGAGACCCAGTACTTC
few,NA,TRBJ2-5,TRBV15,CATSRDRGQEPQYF,TGTGCCACCAGCAGAGATCGGGGTCAGGAGCCCCAGTACTTC
many,NA,TRBJ2-2,TRBV20-1,CSATLGGELFF,TGCAGTGCTACTTTGGGCGGGGAGCTGTTTTTT
NA,TRBD2,TRBJ2-1,TRBV7-8,CASSLARLAGNNEQFF,TGTGCCAGCAGCTTAGCGAGATTAGCGGGGAACAATGAGCAGTTCTTC
many,NA,TRBJ2-2,TRBV6-1,CASKSPNTGELFF,TGTGCCAGCAAATCCCCGAACACCGGGGAGCTGTTTTTT
once,TRBD1,TRBJ1-2,TRBV4-2,CASSQEGTGDYGYTF,TGTGCCAGCAGCCAAGAAGGGACAGGGGATTATGGCTACACCTTC
few,NA,TRBJ2-5,TRBV20-1,CSATRSGAQYF,TGCAGTGCTACCCGGTCAGGGGCCCAGTACTTC
NA,NA,TRBJ2-1,TRBV21-1,CAIPPGQGYNEQFF,TGTGCCATCCCACCGGGACAGGGGTACAATGAGCAGTTCTTC
many,TRBD1,TRBJ1-6,TRBV7-2,CASSSHRGSGSPLHF,TGTGCCAGCAGCTCACACAGGGGTTCGGGTTCACCCCTCCACTTT
few,NA,TRBJ2-5,TRBV5-1,CASSLAIGETQYF,TGCGCCAGCAGCTTGGCGATAGGAGAGACCCAGTACTTC
NA,NA,TRBJ2-7,TRBV4-2,CASSQGVASASYEQYF,TGTGCCAGCAGCCAAGGTGTAGCCTCTGCCTCCTACGAGCAGTACTTC
many,NA,TRBJ2-4,TRBV5-1,CASSLAGRSADIQYF,TGCGCCAGCAGCTTGGCCGGACGCTCGGCGGACATTCAGTACTTC
NA,NA,TRBJ2-1,TRBV6-5,CASSYAQWGEQFF,TGTGCCAGCAGTTATGCCCAATGGGGTGAGCAGTTCTTC
few,NA,TRBJ2-5,TRBV4-2,CASSQVEGYEETQYF,TGTGCCAGCAGCCAAGTGGAGGGGTATGAAGAGACCCAGTACTTC